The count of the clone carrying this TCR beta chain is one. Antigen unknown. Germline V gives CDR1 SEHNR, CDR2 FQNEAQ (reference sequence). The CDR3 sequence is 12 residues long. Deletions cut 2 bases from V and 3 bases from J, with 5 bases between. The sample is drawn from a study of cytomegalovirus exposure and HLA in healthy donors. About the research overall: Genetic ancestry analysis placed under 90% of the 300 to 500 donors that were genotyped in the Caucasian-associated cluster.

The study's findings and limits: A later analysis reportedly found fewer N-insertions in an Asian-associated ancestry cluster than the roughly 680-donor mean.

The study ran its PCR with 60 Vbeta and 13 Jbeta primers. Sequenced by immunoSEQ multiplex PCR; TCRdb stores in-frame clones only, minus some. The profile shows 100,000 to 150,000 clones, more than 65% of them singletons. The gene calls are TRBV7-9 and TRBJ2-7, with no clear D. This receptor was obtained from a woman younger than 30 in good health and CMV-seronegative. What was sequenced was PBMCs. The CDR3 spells CASSLHSYEQYF. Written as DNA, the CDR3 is TGTGCCAGCAGCTTACATAGCTACGAGCAGTACTTC.